The 18 T cell receptor beta chains below come from one sample, sequenced in a study of early T cells in non-severe SARS-CoV-2 infection. TCRdb re-derived calls from the 5' RACE reads in MiXCR, one entry per CDR3 protein. This table holds roughly 16,000 distinct CDR3 sequences, more than 5% found once. Sequencing was carried out using whole blood. These receptors all stem from an adult who was a healthcare worker with PCR-confirmed SARS-CoV-2 infection or an uninfected control (not recorded which).

The chain uses TRBV4-3 and TRBJ1-1, with D perhaps matching TRBD1 (6 bases). V lost 4 bases, J lost 3 bases, and 15 bases lay in between. This CDR3 region has 15 residues. The germline CDR1 and CDR2 sequences are LGHNA and YSLEER. CDR3 sequence (DNA): TGCGCCAGCAGCCGAGACCTTACAGGGTACACTGAAGCTTTCTTT. Translation gives CASSRDLTGYTEAFF.

Many counts were recorded for this clonotype. V is TRBV7-8 and J is TRBJ2-1, with 9 bases aligning to TRBD2. Per germline, CDR1 SGHVS and CDR2 FQNEAQ. The CDR3 is 17 residues long. V gave up 2 bases and J gave up 6 bases; unmatched junction bases: 11. CDR3 region: CASSLYLAGKSINEQFF. CDR3 bases: TGTGCCAGCAGCTTATACCTAGCGGGAAAAAGTATCAATGAGCAGTTCTTC.

This clonotype is classed as medium-sized. DNA for the CDR3: TGTGCCAGCAGCCTCCCCGTGAGCTTTGATGAGCAGTTCTTC. It translates to CASSLPVSFDEQFF. The chain is built from TRBV11-2 and TRBJ2-1, with D hard to call. V lost 5 bases and J 8 bases, leaving 16 bases between the germline ends. CDR1 and CDR2 (germline): SGHAT, FQNNGV. The CDR3 has 14 residues.

This clonotype was seen many times. This chain joins TRBV7-7 and TRBJ2-1, with 8 bases matching TRBD2. J gave up 1 base and V 1 base, and 15 bases lay outside the gene matches. This CDR3 contains 20 residues. The V gene's germline CDR1 is SSHAT and CDR2 FNYEAQ (reference sequence). CDR3 sequence reads: CASSLEAGGPGGVSYNEQFF. The CDR3 DNA reads TGTGCCAGCAGCTTAGAGGCGGGAGGCCCTGGAGGCGTTTCCTACAATGAGCAGTTCTTC.

Details on this clonotype: One end of the junction fails to match germline, which may point to a read error. The chain is built from TRBV12-3 or TRBV12-4 and TRBJ2-2; TRBD1 or TRBD2 may be the D gene (5 bases each). The CDR3 has 16 residues. In DNA form, the CDR3 reads TGTGCCAGCAGTTCCGCAGGGTATCGGATCGCCGGGGAGCCGTTTTTT. Protein product: CASSSAGYRIAGEPFF.

This clonotype was seen repeatedly, ten times or more. The chain is built from TRBV5-6 and TRBJ2-5, with a weak D call TRBD2 (6 bases). From germline, CDR1 is SGHDT and CDR2 YYEEEE. Trimming removed 0 bases at V and 5 bases at J, with 20 bases between. The CDR3 contains 17 residues. The CDR3 region is CASSLAASAAGGETQYF. For the CDR3, the DNA is TGTGCCAGCAGCTTGGCCGCGTCGGCAGCCGGAGGGGAGACCCAGTACTTC. The variable domain in full, with the rest retrieved from reference TRBV5-6 and TRBJ2-5, is DAGVTQSPTHLIKTRGQQVTLRCSPKSGHDTVSWYQQALGQGPQFIFQYYEEEERQRGNFPDRFSGHQFPNYSSELNVNALLLGDSALYLCASSLAASAAGGETQYFGPGTRLLVL.

The V gene is TRBV4-1, the J gene TRBJ2-7; D ambiguous. V lost 1 base, J lost 2 bases, and 9 bases lay in between. The CDR3 is 14 residues long. Germline assignment: CDR1 MGHRA and CDR2 YSYEKL. The CDR3 region is CASSQAVLAYEQYF. The CDR3, as DNA: TGCGCCAGCAGCCAAGCGGTCCTAGCCTACGAGCAGTACTTC.

This clonotype was seen a few times. V and J are TRBV20-1 and TRBJ2-1; D might be TRBD1 or TRBD2, each matching 5 bases. CDR3 size: 14 residues. V lost 2 bases to trimming and J lost 4 bases, with 12 bases between them. Looked up from germline, CDR1 is DFQATT and CDR2 is SNEGSKA (reference sequence). The CDR3 nucleotides read TGCAGTGCTAGAAGCCAGGGACGGTACAATGAGCAGTTCTTC. This gives the protein CSARSQGRYNEQFF.

This clonotype was detected many times. The CDR3 sequence is CASSPRGGTSGSTGELFF. CDR3 DNA: TGTGCCAGCAGCCCAAGAGGGGGGACTAGCGGGAGTACCGGGGAGCTGTTTTTT. This sequence joins TRBV7-6 and TRBJ2-2, with 14 bases fitting TRBD2. CDR3 length: 18 residues. CDR1 and CDR2 (germline): SGHVS, FNYEAQ. The V segment lost 5 bases and the J segment 5 bases; nucleotides outside the gene matches: 10.

This clonotype rates as medium-sized. The rearrangement joins TRBV20-1 to TRBJ2-1; 9 nucleotides align to TRBD2. This CDR3 region has 15 residues. V was pared by 3 bases and J by 8 bases, with 11 bases of the junction left unmatched. Germline V gives CDR1 DFQATT, CDR2 SNEGSKA (reference sequence). The CDR3 protein is CSARPPGLAFHEQFF. In DNA form, the CDR3 reads TGCAGTGCTAGGCCTCCGGGACTAGCCTTCCATGAGCAGTTCTTC.

This clonotype was observed at least ten times. The chain uses TRBV29-1 and TRBJ2-5; D possibly corresponds to TRBD1 (6 bases). The CDR3 runs to 13 residues. The V gene lost 4 bases and the J gene lost 1 base, with 10 bases spanning the gap. Germline V gene lookup returns CDR1 SQVTM and CDR2 ANQGSEA. The CDR3 sequence: CSVGQVFQETQYF. The CDR3 DNA sequence: TGCAGCGTTGGACAGGTATTCCAAGAGACCCAGTACTTC. Looking up the rest from reference TRBV29-1 and TRBJ2-5 gives the full variable domain: SAVISQKPSRDICQRGTSLTIQCQVDSQVTMMFWYRQQPGQSLTLIATANQGSEATYESGFVIDKFPISRPNLTFSTLTVSNMSPEDSSIYLCSVGQVFQETQYFGPGTRLLVL.

V gene TRBV7-8 combines with J gene TRBJ2-7, with D unclear. The CDR3 consists of 15 residues. Germline values: CDR1 SGHVS, CDR2 FQNEAQ. The V end lost 2 bases, the J end lost 3 bases, and 14 bases lay between the germline ends. The CDR3 spells CASSLRRELNYEQYV. For the CDR3, the DNA is TGTGCCAGCAGCTTAAGGCGAGAACTAAACTACGAGCAGTACGTC.

This clonotype was seen repeatedly, ten times or more. The chain is built from TRBV4-1 and TRBJ2-7; 13 bases map to TRBD2. Looked up from germline, CDR1 is MGHRA and CDR2 is YSYEKL. V shed 4 bases and J 2 bases; nucleotides not matched to a gene: 5. The CDR3 length is 16 residues. The CDR3 loop reads CASSRSLAGGPYEQYF. The CDR3 nucleotides are TGCGCCAGCAGCCGGTCACTAGCGGGAGGGCCCTACGAGCAGTACTTC.

The chain employs TRBV5-1 and TRBJ1-1; D possibly corresponds to TRBD1 (5 bases). This CDR3 has 14 residues. CDR1 and CDR2 (germline): SGHRS, YFSETQ. V lost 1 base, J lost 11 bases, and 18 bases lay in between. CDR3 region: CASSLKQASRWAFF. CDR3 sequence (DNA): TGCGCCAGCAGCTTGAAACAGGCCTCCAGGTGGGCTTTCTTT. The entire variable domain, with the rest obtained from reference TRBV5-1 and TRBJ1-1, is as follows: KAGVTQTPRYLIKTRGQQVTLSCSPISGHRSVSWYQQTPGQGLQFLFEYFSETQRNKGNFPGRFSGRQFSNSRSEMNVSTLELGDSALYLCASSLKQASRWAFFGQGTRLTVV.

The rearrangement links TRBV11-2 to TRBJ2-1; tentatively, D is TRBD1 (6 bases). This CDR3 comprises 15 residues. Trimming shortened V by 3 bases and J by 0 bases, and 9 bases separated the two germline ends. CDR1 is SGHAT and CDR2 is FQNNGV in the germline V gene. The CDR3 DNA is TGTGCCAGCAGCTTTCTAGGGGGCTCCTACAATGAGCAGTTCTTC. This codes for CASSFLGGSYNEQFF. The full variable domain, in which reference TRBV11-2 and TRBJ2-1 provide the parts outside the CDR3, is EAGVAQSPRYKIIEKRQSVAFWCNPISGHATLYWYQQILGQGPKLLIQFQNNGVVDDSQLPKDRFSAERLKGVDSTLKIQPAKLEDSAVYLCASSFLGGSYNEQFFGPGTRLTVL.

By share, this clonotype ranks as medium-sized. The V gene is TRBV9, the J gene TRBJ2-7; 11 bases line up with TRBD2. CDR1 is SGDLS and CDR2 is YYNGEE in the germline V gene. CDR3 length: 16 residues. Trimming took 3 bases from V and 6 from J; bases not matched to a gene: 11. CDR3 loop: CASSERSGTSGGEQYF. DNA for the CDR3: TGTGCCAGCAGCGAGCGGTCCGGGACTAGCGGAGGCGAGCAGTACTTC.

Concerning this clonotype itself: One junction end does not reproduce the germline sequence, and a read error may be involved. The CDR3 region is CASSRERANTGELFF. In DNA form, the CDR3 reads TGCGCCAGCAGTCGGGAAAGGGCGAACACCGGGGAGCTATTTTTT. The V and J genes are TRBV10-2 and TRBJ2-2, with D perhaps matching TRBD2 (5 bases). The CDR3 spans 15 residues. Germline V gene lookup returns CDR1 WSHSY and CDR2 SAAADI.

This clonotype was picked up many times. The rearrangement links TRBV11-2 to TRBJ2-1, with D uncertain. V dropped 3 bases and J dropped 5 bases, with 14 bases sitting between them. Germline-derived CDR1 and CDR2 are SGHAT and FQNNGV. The CDR3 covers 15 residues. The CDR3 region has the DNA TGTGCCAGCAGCTTTGACCGTCCAAGTAACAATGAGCAGTTCTTC. Amino acid sequence: CASSFDRPSNNEQFF.